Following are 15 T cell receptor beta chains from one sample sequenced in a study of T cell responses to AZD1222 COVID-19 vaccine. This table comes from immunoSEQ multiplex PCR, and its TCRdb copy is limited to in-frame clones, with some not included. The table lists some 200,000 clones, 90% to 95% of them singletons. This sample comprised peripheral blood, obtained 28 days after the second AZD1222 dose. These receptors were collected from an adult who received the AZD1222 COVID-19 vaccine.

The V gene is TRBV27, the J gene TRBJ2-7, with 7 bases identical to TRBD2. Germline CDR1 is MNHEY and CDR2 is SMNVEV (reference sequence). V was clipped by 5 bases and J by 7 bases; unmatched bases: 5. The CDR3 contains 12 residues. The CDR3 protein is CASSPFGREQYF. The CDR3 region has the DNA TGTGCCAGCAGTCCATTCGGGAGGGAGCAGTACTTC.

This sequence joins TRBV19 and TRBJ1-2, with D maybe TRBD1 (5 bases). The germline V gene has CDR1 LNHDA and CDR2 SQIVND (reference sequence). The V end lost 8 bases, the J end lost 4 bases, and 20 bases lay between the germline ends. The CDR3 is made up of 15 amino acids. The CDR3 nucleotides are TGTGCCAGTGCGGTTTCCTTTTCTGGGGGCTATGGCTACACCTTC. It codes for CASAVSFSGGYGYTF. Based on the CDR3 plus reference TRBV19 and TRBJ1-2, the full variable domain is DGGITQSPKYLFRKEGQNVTLSCEQNLNHDAMYWYRQDPGQGLRLIYYSQIVNDFQKGDIAEGYSVSREKKESFPLTVTSAQKNPTAFYLCASAVSFSGGYGYTFGSGTRLTVV.

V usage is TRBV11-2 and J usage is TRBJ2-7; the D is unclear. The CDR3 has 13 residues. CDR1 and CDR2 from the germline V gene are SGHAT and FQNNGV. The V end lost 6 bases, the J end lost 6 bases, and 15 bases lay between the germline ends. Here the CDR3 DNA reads TGTGCCAGCAGTGAAGGACGGCTCACCGAGCAGTACTTC. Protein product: CASSEGRLTEQYF. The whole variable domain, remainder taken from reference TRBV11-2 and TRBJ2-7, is EAGVAQSPRYKIIEKRQSVAFWCNPISGHATLYWYQQILGQGPKLLIQFQNNGVVDDSQLPKDRFSAERLKGVDSTLKIQPAKLEDSAVYLCASSEGRLTEQYFGPGTRLTVT.

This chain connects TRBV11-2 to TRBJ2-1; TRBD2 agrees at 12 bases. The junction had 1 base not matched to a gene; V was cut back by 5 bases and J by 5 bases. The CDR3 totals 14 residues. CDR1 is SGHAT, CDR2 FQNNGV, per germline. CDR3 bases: TGTGCCAGCAGCCGACTAGCGGGAGACAATGAGCAGTTCTTC. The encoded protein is CASSRLAGDNEQFF.

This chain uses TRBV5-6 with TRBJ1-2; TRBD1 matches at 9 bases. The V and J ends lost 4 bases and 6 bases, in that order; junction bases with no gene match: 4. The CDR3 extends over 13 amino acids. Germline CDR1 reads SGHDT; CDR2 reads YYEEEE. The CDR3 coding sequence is TGTGCCAGCAGCGAGGACAGGGGCAATGGCTACACCTTC. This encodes CASSEDRGNGYTF.

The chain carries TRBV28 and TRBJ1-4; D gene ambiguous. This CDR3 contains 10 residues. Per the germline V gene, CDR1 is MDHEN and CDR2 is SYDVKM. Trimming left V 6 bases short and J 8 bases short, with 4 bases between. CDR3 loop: CASRYEKLFF. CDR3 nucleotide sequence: TGTGCCAGCAGATACGAAAAACTGTTTTTT.

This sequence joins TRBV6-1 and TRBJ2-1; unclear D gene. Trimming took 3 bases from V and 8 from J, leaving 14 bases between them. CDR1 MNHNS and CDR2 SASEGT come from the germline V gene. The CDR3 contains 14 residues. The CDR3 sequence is CASSDLRDHHEQFF. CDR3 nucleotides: TGTGCCAGCAGTGATTTAAGGGATCATCATGAGCAGTTCTTC.

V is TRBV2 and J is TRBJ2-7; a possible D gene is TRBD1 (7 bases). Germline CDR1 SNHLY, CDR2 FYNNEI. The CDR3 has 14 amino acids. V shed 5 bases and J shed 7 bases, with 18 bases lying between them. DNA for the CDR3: TGTGCCAGCAGTCCATCAACAGGGGCGGGGGAGCAGTACTTC. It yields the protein CASSPSTGAGEQYF.

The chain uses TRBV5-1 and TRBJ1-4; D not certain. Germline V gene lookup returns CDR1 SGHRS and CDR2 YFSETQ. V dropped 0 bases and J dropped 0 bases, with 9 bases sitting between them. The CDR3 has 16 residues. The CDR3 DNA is TGCGCCAGCAGCTTGGGTCAGTTTTCAACTAATGAAAAACTGTTTTTT. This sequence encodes CASSLGQFSTNEKLFF.

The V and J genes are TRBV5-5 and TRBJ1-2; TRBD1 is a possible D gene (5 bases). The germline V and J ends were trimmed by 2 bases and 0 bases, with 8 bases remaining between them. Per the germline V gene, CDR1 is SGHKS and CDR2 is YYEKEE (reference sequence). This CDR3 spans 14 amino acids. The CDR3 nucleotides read TGTGCCAGCAGCTTCGGGGGGTCTAACTATGGCTACACCTTC. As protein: CASSFGGSNYGYTF.

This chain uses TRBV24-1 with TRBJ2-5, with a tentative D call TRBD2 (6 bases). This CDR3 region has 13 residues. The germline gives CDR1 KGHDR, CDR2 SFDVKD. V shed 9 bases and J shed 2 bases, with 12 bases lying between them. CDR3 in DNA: TGTGCCACCGGGGACTCGGGACAAGAGACCCAGTACTTC. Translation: CATGDSGQETQYF.

The CDR3 spells CASSQEHRQETQYF. CDR3 coding DNA: TGTGCCAGCAGCCAAGAACACAGACAAGAGACCCAGTACTTC. The chain employs TRBV3-1 (or the pseudogene TRBV3-2) and TRBJ2-5; no clear D. Trimming stripped 0 bases from V and 2 bases from J, with 7 bases between. The germline V gene has CDR1 LGHDT and CDR2 YNNKEL (reference sequence). CDR3 length: 14 amino acids.

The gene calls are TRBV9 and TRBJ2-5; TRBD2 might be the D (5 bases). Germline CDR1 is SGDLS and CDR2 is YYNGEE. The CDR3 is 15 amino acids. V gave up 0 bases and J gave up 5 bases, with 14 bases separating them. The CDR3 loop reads CASSVDWTGGETQYF. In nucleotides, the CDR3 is TGTGCCAGCAGCGTAGATTGGACTGGTGGTGAGACCCAGTACTTC.

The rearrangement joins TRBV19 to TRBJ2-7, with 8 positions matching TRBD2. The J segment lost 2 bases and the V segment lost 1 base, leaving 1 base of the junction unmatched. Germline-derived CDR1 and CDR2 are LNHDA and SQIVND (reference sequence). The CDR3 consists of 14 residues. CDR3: CASSIVAGTYEQYF. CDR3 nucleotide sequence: TGTGCCAGTAGTATAGTAGCGGGGACCTACGAGCAGTACTTC.

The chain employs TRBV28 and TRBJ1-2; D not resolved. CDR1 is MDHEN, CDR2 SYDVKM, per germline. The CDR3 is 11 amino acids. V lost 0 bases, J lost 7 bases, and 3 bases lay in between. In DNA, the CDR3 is TGTGCCAGCAGTTTATGGGGTGGCTACACCTTC. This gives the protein CASSLWGGYTF.